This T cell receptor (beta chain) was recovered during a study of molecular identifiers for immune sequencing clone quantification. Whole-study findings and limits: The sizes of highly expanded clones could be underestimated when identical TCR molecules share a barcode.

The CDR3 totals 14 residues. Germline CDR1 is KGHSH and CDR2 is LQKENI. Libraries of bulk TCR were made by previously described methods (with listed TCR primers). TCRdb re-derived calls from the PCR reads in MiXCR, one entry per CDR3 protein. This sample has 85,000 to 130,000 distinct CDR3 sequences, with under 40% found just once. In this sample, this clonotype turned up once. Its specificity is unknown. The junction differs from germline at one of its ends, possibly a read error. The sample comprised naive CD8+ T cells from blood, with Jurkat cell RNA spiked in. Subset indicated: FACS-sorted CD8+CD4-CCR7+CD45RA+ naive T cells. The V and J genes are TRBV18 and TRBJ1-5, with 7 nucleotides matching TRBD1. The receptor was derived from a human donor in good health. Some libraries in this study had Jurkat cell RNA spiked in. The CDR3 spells CASSRGQTNQPPHF. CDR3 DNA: TGTGCCAGCTCACGGGGACAGACCAATCAGCCCCCGCATTTT. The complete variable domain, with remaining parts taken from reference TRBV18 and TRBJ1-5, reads NAGVMQNPRHLVRRRGQEARLRCSPMKGHSHVYWYRQLPEEGLKFMVYLQKENIIDESGMPKERFSAEFPKEGPSILRIQQVVRGDSAAYFCASSRGQTNQPPHFGDGTRLSIL.